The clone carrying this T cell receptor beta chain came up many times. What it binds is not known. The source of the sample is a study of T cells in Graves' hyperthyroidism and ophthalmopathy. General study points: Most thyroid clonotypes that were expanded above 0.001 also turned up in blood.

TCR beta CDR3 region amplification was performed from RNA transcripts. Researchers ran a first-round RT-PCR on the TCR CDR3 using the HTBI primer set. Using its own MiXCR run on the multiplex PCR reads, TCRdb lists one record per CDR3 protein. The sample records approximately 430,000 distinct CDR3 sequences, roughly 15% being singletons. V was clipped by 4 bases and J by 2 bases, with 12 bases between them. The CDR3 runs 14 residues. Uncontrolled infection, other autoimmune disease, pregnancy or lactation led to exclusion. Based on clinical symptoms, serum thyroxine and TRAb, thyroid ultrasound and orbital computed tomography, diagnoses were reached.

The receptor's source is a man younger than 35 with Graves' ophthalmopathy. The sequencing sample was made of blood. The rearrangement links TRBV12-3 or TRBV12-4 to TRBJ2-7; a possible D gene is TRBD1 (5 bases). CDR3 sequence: CASSSQGTTYEQYF. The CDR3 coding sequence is TGTGCCAGCAGTTCCCAGGGAACCACCTACGAGCAGTACTTC.